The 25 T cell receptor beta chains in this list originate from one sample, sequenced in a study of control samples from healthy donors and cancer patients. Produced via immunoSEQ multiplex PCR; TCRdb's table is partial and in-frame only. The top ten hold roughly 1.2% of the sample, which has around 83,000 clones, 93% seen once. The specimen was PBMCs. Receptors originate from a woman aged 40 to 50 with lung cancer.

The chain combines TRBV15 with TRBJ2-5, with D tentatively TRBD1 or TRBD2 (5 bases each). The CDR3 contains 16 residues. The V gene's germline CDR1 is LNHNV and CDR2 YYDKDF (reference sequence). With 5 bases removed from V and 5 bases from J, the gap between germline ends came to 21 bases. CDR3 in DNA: TGTGCCACCAGCCCCCTCATCGTCCAGGGACCCGAGACCCAGTACTTC. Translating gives CATSPLIVQGPETQYF. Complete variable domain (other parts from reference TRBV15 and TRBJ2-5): DAMVIQNPRYQVTQFGKPVTLSCSQTLNHNVMYWYQQKSSQAPKLLFHYYDKDFNNEADTPDNFQSRRPNTSFCFLDIRSPGLGDTAMYLCATSPLIVQGPETQYFGPGTRLLVL.

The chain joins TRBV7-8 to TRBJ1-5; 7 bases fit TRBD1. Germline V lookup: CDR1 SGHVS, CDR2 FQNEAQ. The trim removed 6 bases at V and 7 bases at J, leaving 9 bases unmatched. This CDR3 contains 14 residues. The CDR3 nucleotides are TGTGCCAGCAGGGGCGAGGGGGCGGAGCAGCCCCAGCATTTT. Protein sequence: CASRGEGAEQPQHF.

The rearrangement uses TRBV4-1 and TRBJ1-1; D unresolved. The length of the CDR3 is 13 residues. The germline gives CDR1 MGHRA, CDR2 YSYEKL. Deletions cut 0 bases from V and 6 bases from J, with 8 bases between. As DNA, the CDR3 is TGCGCCAGCAGCCAAGATCGATCGGCTGAAGCTTTCTTT. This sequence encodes CASSQDRSAEAFF.

CDR3 loop: CASSLYLAGVNEQFF. The CDR3 DNA is TGTGCCAGCAGTTTATATCTAGCGGGGGTTAATGAGCAGTTCTTC. The chain employs TRBV28 and TRBJ2-1, with 10 bases identical to TRBD2. The CDR3 is 15 residues long. The ends lost 1 base at V and 7 bases at J; junction bases unmatched: 4. The germline CDR1 and CDR2 sequences are MDHEN and SYDVKM.

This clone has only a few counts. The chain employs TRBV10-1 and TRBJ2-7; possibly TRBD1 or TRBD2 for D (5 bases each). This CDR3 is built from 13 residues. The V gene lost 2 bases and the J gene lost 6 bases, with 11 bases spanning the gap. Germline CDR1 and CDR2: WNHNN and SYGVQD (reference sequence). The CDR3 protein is CASSEGAGSEQYF. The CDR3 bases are TGCGCCAGCAGTGAGGGGGCAGGGAGCGAGCAGTACTTC.

The DNA of the CDR3 is TGCGCCAGCAGCTTGGAGGGACAGGGGGCACGCTACACCTTC. It is translated as CASSLEGQGARYTF. The chain recombines TRBV5-1 with TRBJ1-2, with 12 nucleotides matching TRBD1. V lost 0 bases and J lost 9; bases outside the gene matches: 3. The germline gives CDR1 SGHRS, CDR2 YFSETQ. The CDR3 length is 14 residues.

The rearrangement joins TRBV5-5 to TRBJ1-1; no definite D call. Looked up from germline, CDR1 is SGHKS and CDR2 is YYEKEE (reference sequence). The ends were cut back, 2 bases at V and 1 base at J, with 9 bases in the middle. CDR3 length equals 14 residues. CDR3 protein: CASSFADENTEAFF. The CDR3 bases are TGTGCCAGCAGCTTTGCAGATGAGAACACTGAAGCTTTCTTT.

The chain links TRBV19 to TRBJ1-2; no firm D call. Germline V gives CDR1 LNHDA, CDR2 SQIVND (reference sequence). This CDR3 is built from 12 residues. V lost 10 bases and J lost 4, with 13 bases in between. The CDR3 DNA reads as TGTGCCATTGAGACAATCGGCTATGGCTACACCTTC. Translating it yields CAIETIGYGYTF.

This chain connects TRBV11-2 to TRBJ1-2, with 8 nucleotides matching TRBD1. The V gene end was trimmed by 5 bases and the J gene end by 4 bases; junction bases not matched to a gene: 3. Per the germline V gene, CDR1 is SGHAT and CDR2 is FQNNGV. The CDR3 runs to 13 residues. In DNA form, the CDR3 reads TGTGCCAGCAGCCTGGACAGGGTCTATGGCTACACCTTC. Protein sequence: CASSLDRVYGYTF.

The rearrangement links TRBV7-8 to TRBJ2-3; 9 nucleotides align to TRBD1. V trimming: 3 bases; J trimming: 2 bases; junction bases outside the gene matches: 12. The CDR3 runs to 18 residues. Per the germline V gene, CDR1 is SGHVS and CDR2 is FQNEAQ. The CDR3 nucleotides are TGTGCCAGCAGCTTGTCCCGGGACGGACAGGGGTTCACAGATACGCAGTATTTT. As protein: CASSLSRDGQGFTDTQYF.

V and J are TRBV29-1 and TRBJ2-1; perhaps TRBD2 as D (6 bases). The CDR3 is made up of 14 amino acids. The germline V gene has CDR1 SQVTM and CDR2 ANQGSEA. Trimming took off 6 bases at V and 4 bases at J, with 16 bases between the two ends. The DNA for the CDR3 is TGCAGCGTGCCCGGGACTCTCGGGTACAATGAGCAGTTCTTC. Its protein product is CSVPGTLGYNEQFF.

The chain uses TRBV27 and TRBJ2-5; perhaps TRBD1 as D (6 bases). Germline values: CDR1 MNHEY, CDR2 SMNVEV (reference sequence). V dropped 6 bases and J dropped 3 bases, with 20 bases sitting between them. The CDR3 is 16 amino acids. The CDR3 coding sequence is TGTGCCAGCAGCCAAGGCCGCAGGGGTTTGGAAGAGACCCAGTACTTC. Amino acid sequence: CASSQGRRGLEETQYF.

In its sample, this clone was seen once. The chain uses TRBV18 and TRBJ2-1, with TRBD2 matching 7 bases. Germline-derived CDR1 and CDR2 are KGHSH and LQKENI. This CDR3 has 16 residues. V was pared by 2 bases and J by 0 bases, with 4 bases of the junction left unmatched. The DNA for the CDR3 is TGTGCCAGCTCACCAGGCGGGAGAAGCTCCTACAATGAGCAGTTCTTC. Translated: CASSPGGRSSYNEQFF.

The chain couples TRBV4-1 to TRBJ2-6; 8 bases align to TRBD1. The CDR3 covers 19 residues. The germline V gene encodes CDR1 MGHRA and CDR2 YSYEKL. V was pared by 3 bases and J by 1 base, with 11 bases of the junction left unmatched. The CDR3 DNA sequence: TGCGCCAGCAGCCAGGCAGGGGGCCTGATAACTTCTGGGGCCAACGTCCTGACTTTC. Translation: CASSQAGGLITSGANVLTF.

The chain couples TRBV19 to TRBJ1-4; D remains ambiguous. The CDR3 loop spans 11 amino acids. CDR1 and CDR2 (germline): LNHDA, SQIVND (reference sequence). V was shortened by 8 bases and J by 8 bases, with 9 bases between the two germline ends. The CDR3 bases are TGTGCCAGTCAGAGGTCAGAAAAACTGTTTTTT. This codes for CASQRSEKLFF.

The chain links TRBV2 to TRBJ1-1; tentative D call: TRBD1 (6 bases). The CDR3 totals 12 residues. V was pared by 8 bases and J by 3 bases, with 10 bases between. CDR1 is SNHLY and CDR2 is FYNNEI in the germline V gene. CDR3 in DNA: TGTGCCAGCCTCCAGGGGTACACTGAAGCTTTCTTT. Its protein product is CASLQGYTEAFF.

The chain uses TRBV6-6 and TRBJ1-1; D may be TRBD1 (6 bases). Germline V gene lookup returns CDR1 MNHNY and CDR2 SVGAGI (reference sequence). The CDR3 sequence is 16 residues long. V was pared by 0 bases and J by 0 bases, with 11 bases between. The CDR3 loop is CASSYSPDRLNTEAFF. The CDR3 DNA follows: TGTGCCAGCAGTTACTCGCCGGACAGATTGAACACTGAAGCTTTCTTT.

This CDR3 reads CASSQDTGRLYGYTF. The CDR3 DNA is TGTGCCAGCAGCCAAGATACAGGGCGCCTCTATGGCTACACCTTC. The J gene is TRBJ1-2, the V gene TRBV3-1 (or the pseudogene TRBV3-2); D may be TRBD1 (6 bases). The CDR3 is 15 amino acids. Germline V gives CDR1 LGHDT, CDR2 YNNKEL (reference sequence). Between the trimmed V and J ends, which lost 0 bases and 4 bases, there was a span of 12 bases.

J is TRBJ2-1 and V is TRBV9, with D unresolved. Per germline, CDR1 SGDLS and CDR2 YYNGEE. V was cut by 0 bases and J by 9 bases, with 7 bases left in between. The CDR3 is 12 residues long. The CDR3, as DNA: TGTGCCAGCAGCGTAGAGTCGGGTGAGCAGTTCTTC. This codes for CASSVESGEQFF.

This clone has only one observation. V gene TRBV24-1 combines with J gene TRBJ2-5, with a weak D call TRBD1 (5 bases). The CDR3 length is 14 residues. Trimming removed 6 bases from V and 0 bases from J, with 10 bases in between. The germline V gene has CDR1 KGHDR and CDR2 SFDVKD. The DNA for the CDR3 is TGTGCCACCAGTCTTGACAGCCACCAAGAGACCCAGTACTTC. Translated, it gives CATSLDSHQETQYF.

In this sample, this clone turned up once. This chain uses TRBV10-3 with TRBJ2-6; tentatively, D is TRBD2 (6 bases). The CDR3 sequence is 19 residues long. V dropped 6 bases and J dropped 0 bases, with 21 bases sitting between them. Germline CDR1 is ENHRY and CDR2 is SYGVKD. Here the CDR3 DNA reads TGTGCCATCAGCGAATGGACGGGAGAAATTAGCTCTGGGGCCAACGTCCTGACTTTC. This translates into CAISEWTGEISSGANVLTF.

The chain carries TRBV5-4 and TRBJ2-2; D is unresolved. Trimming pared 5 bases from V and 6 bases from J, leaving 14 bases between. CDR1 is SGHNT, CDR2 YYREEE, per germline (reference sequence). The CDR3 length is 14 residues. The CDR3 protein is CASSLSNDAGELFF. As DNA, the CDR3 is TGTGCCAGCAGTCTAAGTAACGACGCCGGGGAGCTGTTTTTT.

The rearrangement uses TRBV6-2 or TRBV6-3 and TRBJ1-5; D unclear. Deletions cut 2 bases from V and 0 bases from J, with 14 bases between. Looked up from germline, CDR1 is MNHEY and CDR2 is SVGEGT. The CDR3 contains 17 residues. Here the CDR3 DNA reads TGTGCCAGCAGTTACCTTTCGCACTTTGATAGCAATCAGCCCCAGCATTTT. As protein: CASSYLSHFDSNQPQHF.

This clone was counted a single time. The CDR3 sequence: CAWSSGFYEQYF. DNA of the CDR3: TGTGCCTGGAGTTCAGGGTTCTACGAGCAGTACTTC. The chain couples TRBV30 to TRBJ2-7; D perhaps matches TRBD1 (5 bases). Trimming took off 2 bases at V and 3 bases at J, with 8 bases between the two ends. This CDR3 spans 12 amino acids. Looked up from germline, CDR1 is GTSNPN and CDR2 is SVGIG (reference sequence).

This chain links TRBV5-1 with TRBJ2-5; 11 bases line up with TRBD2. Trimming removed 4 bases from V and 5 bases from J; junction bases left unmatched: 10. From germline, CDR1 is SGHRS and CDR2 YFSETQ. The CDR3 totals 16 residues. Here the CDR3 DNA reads TGCGCCAGCAGCCCACCCTTACTAGCGGGGGAGGAGACCCAGTACTTC. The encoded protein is CASSPPLLAGEETQYF.